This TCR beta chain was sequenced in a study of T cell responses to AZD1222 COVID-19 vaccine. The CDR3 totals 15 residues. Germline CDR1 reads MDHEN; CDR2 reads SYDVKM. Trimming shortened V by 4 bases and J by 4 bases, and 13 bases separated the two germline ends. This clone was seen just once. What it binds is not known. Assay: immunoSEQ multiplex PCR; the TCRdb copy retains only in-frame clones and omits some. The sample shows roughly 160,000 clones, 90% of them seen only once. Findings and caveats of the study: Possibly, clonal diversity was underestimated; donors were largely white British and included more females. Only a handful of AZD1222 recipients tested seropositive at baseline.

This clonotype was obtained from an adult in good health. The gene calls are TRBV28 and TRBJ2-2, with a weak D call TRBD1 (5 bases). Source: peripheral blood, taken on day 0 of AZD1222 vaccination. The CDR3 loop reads CASSSYLRVTGELFF. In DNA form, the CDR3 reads TGTGCCAGCAGTTCATATCTCAGGGTCACCGGGGAGCTGTTTTTT.